This entry lists 14 T cell receptor beta chains sequenced from one sample in a study of T cell responses to AZD1222 COVID-19 vaccine. This table comes from immunoSEQ multiplex PCR, and its TCRdb copy is limited to in-frame clones, with some not included. The sample has 140,000 or so clones, about 91% seen once. The input for sequencing was peripheral blood, taken on day 0 of AZD1222 vaccination. Source of these receptors: an adult in good health.

This clone was observed a handful of times. The CDR3 bases are TGTGCCAGCTCTCCGGATCTCACCGGGGAGCTGTTTTTT. Translating gives CASSPDLTGELFF. The chain carries TRBV18 and TRBJ2-2, with D uncertain. This CDR3 region has 13 residues. From germline, CDR1 is KGHSH and CDR2 LQKENI. Trimming removed 6 bases at V and 4 bases at J, with 9 bases between.

This clone was counted a single time. The V and J genes are TRBV19 and TRBJ1-5; a possible D gene is TRBD1 (6 bases). V was trimmed by 5 bases and J by 7 bases, leaving 12 bases between them. The CDR3 extends over 13 amino acids. Germline lookup yields CDR1 LNHDA and CDR2 SQIVND (reference sequence). CDR3 sequence reads: CASSRQVDQPQHF. The CDR3 DNA is TGTGCCAGTAGTCGACAGGTTGACCAGCCCCAGCATTTT.

This chain uses TRBV6-5 with TRBJ2-1, with D possibly matching TRBD2 (6 bases). The V gene lost 6 bases and the J gene lost 1 base, with 13 bases spanning the gap. The germline gives CDR1 MNHEY, CDR2 SVGAGI. The CDR3 length is 15 residues. CDR3 region: CASSQRLESYNEQFF. The CDR3 DNA is TGTGCCAGCAGCCAAAGACTAGAATCCTACAATGAGCAGTTCTTC.

The gene calls are TRBV6-5 and TRBJ2-2; D possibly matches TRBD1 or TRBD2 (5 bases each). V was trimmed by 2 bases and J by 8 bases, leaving 12 bases between them. The CDR3 contains 14 residues. The germline gives CDR1 MNHEY, CDR2 SVGAGI. Here the CDR3 reads CASSYGTLTGELFF. CDR3 coding DNA: TGTGCCAGCAGTTACGGGACGTTAACTGGGGAGCTGTTTTTT.

The sample holds one count of this clone. The V gene is TRBV5-8, the J gene TRBJ2-7; TRBD1 matches at 12 bases. This CDR3 is built from 17 residues. In germline, CDR1 is SGHTS, CDR2 YDEGEE. The junction had 9 bases not matched to a gene; V was cut back by 2 bases and J by 3 bases. The CDR3 protein is CASSLPGTGGSDYEQYF. DNA for the CDR3: TGTGCCAGCAGCTTACCCGGGACAGGGGGCTCAGACTACGAGCAGTACTTC. Full variable domain (missing parts from reference TRBV5-8 and TRBJ2-7): EAGVTQSPTHLIKTRGQQATLRCSPISGHTSVYWYQQALGLGLQFLLWYDEGEERNRGNFPPRFSGRQFPNYSSELNVNALELEDSALYLCASSLPGTGGSDYEQYFGPGTRLTVT.

CDR3 nucleotides: TGTGCCAGCGGGTCAGATGGCTACACCTTC. It encodes CASGSDGYTF. This chain uses TRBV28 with TRBJ1-2; D ambiguous. Trimming pared 8 bases from V and 6 bases from J, leaving 7 bases between. CDR3 length: 10 amino acids. Germline CDR1 MDHEN, CDR2 SYDVKM.

This clone was recorded once. The chain joins TRBV6-6 to TRBJ1-2; 8 bases fit TRBD1. The trim removed 10 bases at V and 3 bases at J, leaving 7 bases unmatched. This CDR3 is built from 13 residues. Germline V gives CDR1 MNHNY, CDR2 SVGAGI (reference sequence). The CDR3 is CATQTGADYGYTF. The CDR3 nucleotides are TGTGCCACCCAGACAGGGGCTGACTATGGCTACACCTTC.

V gene TRBV6-6 combines with J gene TRBJ1-2, with 9 bases that match TRBD1. Germline CDR1 reads MNHNY; CDR2 reads SVGAGI (reference sequence). The CDR3 is 15 amino acids. Germline trimming cut 10 bases from V and 7 bases from J; bases unmatched to any gene: 16. The chain's CDR3 is CAIPSVGQGRGGYTF. CDR3 in DNA: TGTGCCATTCCGTCCGTAGGACAGGGGAGAGGTGGCTACACCTTC.

The V gene is TRBV5-1, the J gene TRBJ1-1, with TRBD1 as a possible D gene (5 bases). This CDR3 has 14 residues. The V end was cut by 0 bases, the J end by 3 bases, with 9 bases between. Germline V gene lookup returns CDR1 SGHRS and CDR2 YFSETQ. The CDR3 reads CASSLVVGDTEAFF. The DNA of the CDR3 is TGCGCCAGCAGCTTGGTGGTGGGGGACACTGAAGCTTTCTTT.

The chain employs TRBV28 and TRBJ1-4; 7 bases map to TRBD1. Germline CDR1 and CDR2: MDHEN and SYDVKM. V lost 1 base, J lost 8 bases, and 4 bases stayed unmatched. The CDR3 covers 14 residues. The DNA for the CDR3 is TGTGCCAGCAGTTTATACAGGGGACGCGAAAAACTGTTTTTT. Translated: CASSLYRGREKLFF.

V and J are TRBV5-4 and TRBJ1-4, with D possibly being TRBD1 (5 bases). V gave up 2 bases and J gave up 3 bases, with 14 bases separating them. Germline V gene sequence: CDR1 SGHNT, CDR2 YYREEE (reference sequence). The CDR3 has 16 residues. The CDR3 bases are TGTGCCAGCAGCTTTGGGGGTGGGGCCTCTAATGAAAAACTGTTTTTT. Protein sequence: CASSFGGGASNEKLFF.

In its sample, this clone was seen a few times. The chain employs TRBV28 and TRBJ2-5; 8 nucleotides align to TRBD1. The CDR3 loop spans 18 amino acids. CDR1 and CDR2 (germline): MDHEN, SYDVKM. The ends lost 5 bases at V and 5 bases at J; junction bases unmatched: 19. The CDR3 DNA follows: TGTGCCAGCAGTCTAACGGTGGGGAGACAGGGGATCGGGGAGACCCAGTACTTC. It is translated as CASSLTVGRQGIGETQYF. Full variable domain (missing parts from reference TRBV28 and TRBJ2-5): DVKVTQSSRYLVKRTGEKVFLECVQDMDHENMFWYRQDPGLGLRLIYFSYDVKMKEKGDIPEGYSVSREKKERFSLILESASTNQTSMYLCASSLTVGRQGIGETQYFGPGTRLLVL.

The chain uses TRBV30 and TRBJ2-7, with 11 nucleotides matching TRBD2. Germline assignment: CDR1 GTSNPN and CDR2 SVGIG (reference sequence). This CDR3 contains 14 residues. V lost 4 bases and J lost 4; bases outside the gene matches: 6. Here the CDR3 reads CAWTGASGGYEQYF. Written as DNA, the CDR3 is TGTGCCTGGACTGGGGCTAGCGGGGGGTACGAGCAGTACTTC.

The CDR3 nucleotides read TGTGCCAGCAGCCCCACCGGGACAGGGGGGAACACTGAAGCTTTCTTT. It yields the protein CASSPTGTGGNTEAFF. The V and J genes are TRBV11-2 and TRBJ1-1; 11 bases are shared with TRBD1. This CDR3 comprises 16 residues. The trim removed 5 bases at V and 1 base at J, leaving 6 bases unmatched. The germline V gene encodes CDR1 SGHAT and CDR2 FQNNGV.